What follows are 28 T cell receptor beta chains derived from one specimen sequenced in a study of blood T cells in healthy people across ages. Next came a second PCR, run for about 6 to 12 cycles, which used a sample-barcoded 5' primer along with a J-beta primer mix. TCRdb reanalysed the 5' RACE reads using MiXCR and keeps one entry per CDR3 protein. The sample holds fewer than 650,000 distinct CDR3 sequences; 25% to 35% are singletons and the top ten take approximately 3.5%. These data also formed part of another study, on T cells of mothers and their children.

The sequencing input was blood. The source of these receptors is a boy younger than 10 in good health.

The sample holds many counts of this clonotype. J is TRBJ1-4 and V is TRBV30, with 7 bases matching TRBD1. The CDR3 totals 15 residues. The trim removed 5 bases at V and 6 bases at J, leaving 12 bases unmatched. Germline V CDR1 and CDR2: GTSNPN, SVGIG (reference sequence). The CDR3 is CAWGLQGLRDEKLFF. The CDR3, as DNA: TGTGCCTGGGGTCTACAGGGGTTGAGGGATGAAAAACTGTTTTTT.

This rearrangement joins TRBV7-2 to TRBJ2-1, with D possibly being TRBD1 (5 bases). This CDR3 contains 14 residues. Trimming took off 0 bases at V and 10 bases at J, with 13 bases between the two ends. The germline V gene encodes CDR1 SGHTA and CDR2 FQGNSA. The CDR3 DNA is TGTGCCAGCAGCTTAGCGGCTAGGGGAATAGAGCAGTTCTTC. Translated, it gives CASSLAARGIEQFF.

The chain employs TRBV12-3 or TRBV12-4 and TRBJ2-5; unclear D gene. The J call is in doubt because the DNA end fits TRBJ2-1 better. There are 13 residues in the CDR3. CDR3: CASSGTRYNEQFF. DNA for the CDR3: TGTGCCAGCAGCGGCACTCGTTACAATGAGCAGTTCTTC.

The table lists this clonotype with a few counts. V is TRBV5-1 and J is TRBJ1-2; D not certain. The germline gives CDR1 SGHRS, CDR2 YFSETQ. This CDR3 has 17 amino acids. V was shortened by 2 bases and J by 6 bases, with 23 bases between the two germline ends. CDR3 nucleotides: TGCGCCAGCAGCTTCTTTCTGGGAGCCAACACGGGAGATGGCTACACCTTC. Translation gives CASSFFLGANTGDGYTF. Supplemented by reference TRBV5-1 and TRBJ1-2, the full variable domain reads KAGVTQTPRYLIKTRGQQVTLSCSPISGHRSVSWYQQTPGQGLQFLFEYFSETQRNKGNFPGRFSGRQFSNSRSEMNVSTLELGDSALYLCASSFFLGANTGDGYTFGSGTRLTVV.

The V call is TRBV20-1, the J call TRBJ2-2, with D tentatively TRBD1 (6 bases). The V end lost 4 bases, the J end lost 3 bases, and 9 bases lay between the germline ends. Per the germline V gene, CDR1 is DFQATT and CDR2 is SNEGSKA (reference sequence). CDR3 length: 13 amino acids. The CDR3 nucleotides read TGCAGTGCTATCTCAGGGGACACCGGGGAGCTGTTTTTT. Its translation: CSAISGDTGELFF.

V is TRBV4-3 and J is TRBJ1-1; possibly TRBD1 for D (5 bases). The germline V gene has CDR1 LGHNA and CDR2 YSLEER. The CDR3 loop spans 15 amino acids. V dropped 5 bases and J dropped 6 bases, with 19 bases sitting between them. CDR3 residues: CASSKGAGLGAEAFF. DNA for the CDR3: TGCGCCAGCAGCAAAGGGGCCGGCTTGGGGGCTGAAGCTTTCTTT.

The gene calls are TRBV27 and TRBJ1-2; possible D gene TRBD1, 6 bases. Trimming took off 4 bases at V and 0 bases at J, with 15 bases between the two ends. This CDR3 spans 16 amino acids. Germline V gene sequence: CDR1 MNHEY, CDR2 SMNVEV (reference sequence). This CDR3 is CASSSRQADPNYGYTF. CDR3 nucleotide sequence: TGTGCCAGCAGTTCCAGACAGGCCGATCCTAACTATGGCTACACCTTC.

As DNA, the CDR3 is TGTGCCAGCACTGGGGAAGGCACAGATACGCAGTATTTT. This encodes CASTGEGTDTQYF. The chain is built from TRBV2 and TRBJ2-3; D uncertain. Germline V gene data show CDR1 as SNHLY and CDR2 as FYNNEI. The CDR3 covers 13 residues. V lost 7 bases to trimming and J lost 1 base, with 9 bases between them.

The rearrangement uses TRBV20-1 and TRBJ1-2, with no clear D. Deletions cut 1 base from V and 5 bases from J, with 8 bases between. The CDR3 contains 12 residues. Germline CDR1 is DFQATT and CDR2 is SNEGSKA (reference sequence). CDR3 in DNA: TGCAGTGCTAGAGTCGTCGAGTATGGCTACACCTTC. Protein sequence: CSARVVEYGYTF.

In its sample, this clonotype was seen a few times. The chain uses TRBV6-5 and TRBJ2-5, with D possibly matching TRBD2 (6 bases). The end of the DNA fits TRBJ2-1 better, so the J call may be wrong. Germline CDR1 and CDR2: MNHEY and SVGAGI. The CDR3 runs to 15 residues. CDR3 loop: CASSPPYGSFDEQFF. Here the CDR3 DNA reads TGTGCCAGCAGTCCCCCCTACGGGAGTTTTGATGAGCAGTTCTTC.

This chain joins TRBV19 and TRBJ2-5, with 9 bases lining up with TRBD2. The DNA end lines up better with TRBJ2-1; the J call may be wrong. This CDR3 contains 15 residues. Germline values: CDR1 LNHDA, CDR2 SQIVND (reference sequence). The CDR3 nucleotides read TGTGCCAGTAGTATCGCGGCGGGGGGGCCCAATGAGCAGTTCTTC. It specifies CASSIAAGGPNEQFF.

In nucleotides, the CDR3 is TGTGCCAGCAGCGTTAGCGGGGGGCTAGAGACCCAGTACTTC. It yields the protein CASSVSGGLETQYF. J is TRBJ2-5 and V is TRBV7-3, with 10 positions matching TRBD2. The germline gives CDR1 SGHTA, CDR2 FQGTGA. There are 14 residues in the CDR3. Trimming removed 5 bases from V and 4 bases from J; junction bases left unmatched: 4.

This clonotype came up a few times. V usage is TRBV19 and J usage is TRBJ2-5; maybe TRBD2 (5 bases). The J call is doubtful: the DNA matches TRBJ2-1 better. The CDR3 length is 16 residues. Germline values: CDR1 LNHDA, CDR2 SQIVND (reference sequence). Written as DNA, the CDR3 is TGTGCCAGTAGTATAGAGGGCGGGCTCACCTACAATGAGCAGTTCTTC. This sequence encodes CASSIEGGLTYNEQFF.

As regards this clonotype: A junction end diverges from the germline sequence, so it may reflect a read error. The chain carries TRBV10-3 and TRBJ2-7, with D tentatively TRBD2 (5 bases). Germline CDR1 is ENHRY and CDR2 is SYGVKD. The CDR3 runs to 14 residues. The CDR3 DNA is TGTGCCATCGGCGGGTGGTCAAGCTCCTACGTGCAGTACTTC. It yields the protein CAIGGWSSSYVQYF.

V and J are TRBV2 and TRBJ1-5, with D perhaps matching TRBD1 (6 bases). Germline-derived CDR1 and CDR2 are SNHLY and FYNNEI. Trimming left V 2 bases short and J 2 bases short, with 10 bases between. This CDR3 contains 15 residues. The CDR3 coding sequence is TGTGCCAGCAGTGAAACGGGGGCTGGCAATCAGCCCCAGCATTTT. Its translation is CASSETGAGNQPQHF.

The rearrangement uses TRBV5-1 and TRBJ1-6; possible D gene TRBD1, 5 bases. Germline CDR1 reads SGHRS; CDR2 reads YFSETQ. CDR3 length equals 18 residues. V was pared by 1 base and J by 7 bases, with 21 bases between. In nucleotides, the CDR3 is TGCGCCAGCAGCTTGAGGGGCGACCTGGCCCCCGGGAATTCACCCCTCCACTTT. It is translated as CASSLRGDLAPGNSPLHF.

The rearrangement links TRBV10-3 to TRBJ2-5, with D unclear. The V end was cut by 10 bases, the J end by 4 bases, with 13 bases between. CDR1 is ENHRY, CDR2 SYGVKD, per germline. The CDR3 spans 12 residues. CDR3 nucleotides: TGTGCCAGGTTGACGGCCGGAGAGACCCAGTACTTC. Its protein is CARLTAGETQYF.

The chain carries TRBV29-1 and TRBJ2-5, with 10 bases identical to TRBD1. The V and J ends lost 7 bases and 5 bases, in that order; junction bases with no gene match: 13. Germline V gene sequence: CDR1 SQVTM, CDR2 ANQGSEA. CDR3 length equals 15 residues. The CDR3 sequence is CSAVGRQGAGETQYF. Here the CDR3 DNA reads TGCAGCGCTGTTGGCAGACAGGGGGCGGGGGAGACCCAGTACTTC.

This rearrangement joins TRBV7-2 to TRBJ2-3; D is ambiguous. The V end was cut by 5 bases, the J end by 12 bases, with 21 bases between. CDR1 SGHTA and CDR2 FQGNSA come from the germline V gene. The CDR3 loop spans 14 amino acids. The CDR3 region is CASSTSLKAVGQYF. DNA of the CDR3: TGTGCCAGCAGCACCTCCTTGAAGGCGGTCGGCCAGTATTTT.

The chain is built from TRBV20-1 and TRBJ2-1, with D tentatively TRBD2 (6 bases). V lost 3 bases, J lost 0 bases, and 18 bases lay in between. CDR1 is DFQATT and CDR2 is SNEGSKA in the germline V gene (reference sequence). This CDR3 contains 17 residues. As DNA, the CDR3 is TGCAGTGCTAGTGAGCTAGCGTTCACCTCCTCCTACAATGAGCAGTTCTTC. The encoded protein is CSASELAFTSSYNEQFF.

This clonotype showed up just a few times. As the CDR3 is not closed by the conserved phenylalanine or tryptophan, this likely results from a read error. V is TRBV18 and J is TRBJ1-1, with D maybe TRBD1 (6 bases). The CDR3 loop spans 14 amino acids. Germline CDR1 reads KGHSH; CDR2 reads LQKENI. CDR3 loop: CASPPGVGNTEAFL. CDR3 sequence (DNA): TGTGCCAGCCCACCAGGGGTAGGGAACACTGAAGCTTTCCTT.

The rearrangement links TRBV21-1 to TRBJ2-3; the listed D gene, TRBD2, was not tested against the DNA. TRBV21-1 is listed as a pseudogene. The CDR3 runs to 17 residues. CDR3 sequence (DNA): TGTGCCAGCAGCAACCAGCCGACGGCGGGCCCCACAGATACGCAGTATTTT. It encodes CASSNQPTAGPTDTQYF.

Points on this clonotype: The junction departs from the called germline gene at one end, perhaps through a read error. The chain is built from TRBV11-2 and TRBJ2-5, with unresolved D. Germline CDR1 and CDR2: SGHAT and FQNNGV. The CDR3 loop spans 15 amino acids. In nucleotides, the CDR3 is TGTGCCAGCAGCTTAGATCTCAGGACCCGCCTTAAGAAGTTCTTC. Translation gives CASSLDLRTRLKKFF.

This sequence joins TRBV3-1 and TRBJ2-1; TRBD2 matches 7 bases. Germline CDR1 and CDR2: LGHDT and YNNKEL (reference sequence). The CDR3 sequence is 16 residues long. V shed 1 base, J shed 2 bases, and the junction held 5 bases outside the gene matches. In nucleotides, the CDR3 is TGTGCCAGCAGCCAAGGGTGGGGGGGACCCTACAATGAGCAGTTCTTC. Encoded protein: CASSQGWGGPYNEQFF.

This clonotype was seen more than once but under ten times. The J gene is TRBJ2-1, the V gene TRBV5-6, with D perhaps being TRBD1 or TRBD2 (5 bases each). The CDR3 length is 17 residues. The V and J ends lost 3 bases and 5 bases respectively, with 21 bases between them. Germline CDR1 reads SGHDT; CDR2 reads YYEEEE. The CDR3 nucleotides are TGTGCCAGCAGCTCTCCCCCGGGGCTAAAACCGGACAATGAGCAGTTCTTC. Translating gives CASSSPPGLKPDNEQFF.

The chain joins TRBV25-1 to TRBJ1-1; a possible D gene is TRBD1 (5 bases). The CDR3 runs to 16 residues. Between the trimmed V and J ends, which lost 0 bases and 4 bases, there was a span of 15 bases. Germline V gene lookup returns CDR1 MGHDK and CDR2 SYGVNS. In nucleotides, the CDR3 is TGTGCCAGCAGTGAATACCGACAGACCAAGAGCACTGAAGCTTTCTTT. Its protein is CASSEYRQTKSTEAFF.

The gene calls are TRBV6-2 or TRBV6-3 and TRBJ2-3; no reliable D call. This CDR3 is 13 amino acids long. Between the trimmed V and J ends, which lost 6 bases and 2 bases, there was a span of 9 bases. The germline V gene has CDR1 MNHEY and CDR2 SVGEGT. The CDR3 sequence is CASRQSLTDTQYF. In DNA, the CDR3 is TGTGCCAGCAGACAGAGCCTCACAGATACGCAGTATTTT.

The chain recombines TRBV6-6 with TRBJ1-5; possibly TRBD1 for D (5 bases). Trimming cost V 2 bases and J 5 bases, with 13 bases left between them. Per germline, CDR1 MNHNY and CDR2 SVGAGI (reference sequence). This CDR3 region has 15 residues. The CDR3 bases are TGTGCCAGCAGTTACGGGACCAGGGTCCATCAGCCCCAGCATTTT. This encodes CASSYGTRVHQPQHF.